This TCR beta chain is from a study of post-analysis software for immune sequencing data. Study as a whole: Recorded disease courses covered relapsing-remitting, secondary progressive and progressive-relapsing multiple sclerosis. Some patients had no subtype annotation.

This clonotype was detected a few times. Antigen: not known. Study findings and constraints: Patients carried roughly 5 TRBV segments more frequently than controls did, and TRBV5-6, TRBV5-1 and TRBV20-1 were among them. People with multiple sclerosis had a significantly lower normalized Chao1 diversity than controls did.

Each TCR beta cDNA library carried unique molecular identifiers. There were 1 to 10 million T cells, and roughly 0.5 million cDNA molecules came from them. TCRdb called the PCR reads again in MiXCR, with one record for every CDR3 protein. The sample lists more than 450,000 distinct CDR3 sequences, roughly two fifths seen once, with under 2% in the top ten. This CDR3 comprises 15 residues. Germline V CDR1 and CDR2: DFQATT, SNEGSKA (reference sequence). Trimming cost V 0 bases and J 10 bases; bases outside gene matches: 10. The chain couples TRBV20-1 to TRBJ2-1; 9 nucleotides line up with TRBD2. This clonotype originated in a girl under 18 with multiple sclerosis. The sequenced sample was blood. CDR3: CSAREVLAGMEEQFF. In DNA, the CDR3 is TGCAGTGCTAGAGAGGTACTAGCGGGTATGGAGGAGCAGTTCTTC.